This is a list of T cell receptor beta chains from one sample in a study of OX40 agonist ivuxolimab in advanced cancers. Generated by immunoSEQ multiplex PCR, the TCRdb table keeps only in-frame clones and is missing some. There are 65,000 to 70,000 clones in the sample; around 87% occur only once, and under 0.5% lies in the top ten. The sample in question was CD4+ or CD8+ T cells sorted from blood, obtained in a trial of the OX40 agonist ivuxolimab. These receptors all stem from an adult with an advanced solid tumor such as melanoma, head and neck, liver or kidney cancer. The CDR3 runs from the conserved cysteine through the conserved F or W. Each record gives: J gene, clone size, D gene, V gene, CDR3 protein. D genes are given only for firm matches. The size of a clone is reported for some rows only, either as once, few or many, or as a class for expanded clones.

j_gene: TRBJ2-7; abundance: NA; d_gene: NA; v_gene: TRBV5-6; CDR3aa: CASSPLEQYF
j_gene: TRBJ1-5; abundance: NA; d_gene: TRBD1; v_gene: TRBV5-6; CDR3aa: CASNRTGDQPQHF
j_gene: TRBJ1-1; abundance: NA; d_gene: NA; v_gene: TRBV11-2; CDR3aa: CASSSALRQNTEAFF
j_gene: TRBJ2-7; abundance: NA; d_gene: TRBD1; v_gene: TRBV27; CDR3aa: CASRGTGGSYEQYF
j_gene: TRBJ2-3; abundance: NA; d_gene: NA; v_gene: TRBV7-9; CDR3aa: CASSLNRGSTDTQYF
j_gene: TRBJ2-3; abundance: NA; d_gene: TRBD2; v_gene: TRBV5-1; CDR3aa: CASSFRLAGGTDTQYF
j_gene: TRBJ2-2; abundance: NA; d_gene: TRBD2; v_gene: TRBV19; CDR3aa: CASSRPGPQSGGSNTGELFF
j_gene: TRBJ2-5; abundance: NA; d_gene: TRBD2; v_gene: TRBV5-1; CDR3aa: CASSLGLAANQETQYF
j_gene: TRBJ2-5; abundance: NA; d_gene: NA; v_gene: TRBV5-1; CDR3aa: CASSPSLQETQYF
j_gene: TRBJ2-2; abundance: NA; d_gene: NA; v_gene: TRBV12-5; CDR3aa: CASGLRAGGELFF
j_gene: TRBJ1-1; abundance: NA; d_gene: NA; v_gene: TRBV6-1; CDR3aa: CASIQGGPKAEAFF
j_gene: TRBJ2-2; abundance: NA; d_gene: TRBD2; v_gene: TRBV5-1; CDR3aa: CATTRGGPNTGELFF
j_gene: TRBJ1-6; abundance: NA; d_gene: TRBD1; v_gene: TRBV5-4; CDR3aa: CASSGQGSSYNSPLHF
j_gene: TRBJ2-3; abundance: once; d_gene: TRBD1; v_gene: TRBV29-1; CDR3aa: CSTHRGRRTDTQYF
j_gene: TRBJ2-5; abundance: NA; d_gene: NA; v_gene: TRBV5-1; CDR3aa: CASSLVGGAVETQYF
j_gene: TRBJ1-4; abundance: NA; d_gene: NA; v_gene: TRBV7-2; CDR3aa: CASSSGTPPNEKLFF
j_gene: TRBJ1-5; abundance: NA; d_gene: NA; v_gene: TRBV2; CDR3aa: CASRPTTSSNQPQHF
j_gene: TRBJ1-1; abundance: NA; d_gene: NA; v_gene: TRBV19; CDR3aa: CASSNFHGGTEAFF
j_gene: TRBJ2-1; abundance: NA; d_gene: TRBD2; v_gene: TRBV5-1; CDR3aa: CASSLTSGGYNEQFF
j_gene: TRBJ2-2; abundance: few; d_gene: TRBD1; v_gene: TRBV4-2; CDR3aa: CASSQVFGQGNIGELFF
j_gene: TRBJ1-1; abundance: NA; d_gene: NA; v_gene: TRBV11-2; CDR3aa: CASSPRGRYGAEAFF
j_gene: TRBJ2-7; abundance: once; d_gene: NA; v_gene: TRBV10-3; CDR3aa: CAISESSHEQYF
j_gene: TRBJ2-7; abundance: once; d_gene: TRBD1; v_gene: TRBV9; CDR3aa: CASSPQGTEDGHSYEQYF
j_gene: TRBJ1-4; abundance: NA; d_gene: NA; v_gene: TRBV11-2; CDR3aa: CASTRTSTNEKLFF
j_gene: TRBJ1-1; abundance: NA; d_gene: NA; v_gene: TRBV11-3; CDR3aa: CASSSPGPTEAFF
j_gene: TRBJ1-4; abundance: NA; d_gene: NA; v_gene: TRBV5-1; CDR3aa: CASSLSGVANEKLFF
j_gene: TRBJ1-2; abundance: NA; d_gene: NA; v_gene: TRBV7-9; CDR3aa: CASSLGQEKNYGYTF
j_gene: TRBJ2-5; abundance: NA; d_gene: NA; v_gene: TRBV14; CDR3aa: CASSLAGTSQETQYF
j_gene: TRBJ1-5; abundance: NA; d_gene: NA; v_gene: TRBV11-2; CDR3aa: CASSLGQVGQPQHF
j_gene: TRBJ2-5; abundance: NA; d_gene: TRBD2; v_gene: TRBV4-2; CDR3aa: CASSQSSGGGETQYF
j_gene: TRBJ1-5; abundance: NA; d_gene: NA; v_gene: TRBV11-3; CDR3aa: CASSPRAGASNQPQHF
j_gene: TRBJ2-3; abundance: NA; d_gene: NA; v_gene: TRBV7-6; CDR3aa: CASSLAVADTQYF
j_gene: TRBJ1-1; abundance: NA; d_gene: NA; v_gene: TRBV6-4; CDR3aa: CASSDGPAGTEAFF
j_gene: TRBJ2-5; abundance: NA; d_gene: NA; v_gene: TRBV10-3; CDR3aa: CAISDNPGTQYF
j_gene: TRBJ2-3; abundance: NA; d_gene: NA; v_gene: TRBV6-5; CDR3aa: CASTSRGATDTQYF
j_gene: TRBJ2-7; abundance: NA; d_gene: TRBD2; v_gene: TRBV5-8; CDR3aa: CASSSGTSGFSYEQYF
j_gene: TRBJ2-5; abundance: NA; d_gene: NA; v_gene: TRBV9; CDR3aa: CASSVGISNGETQYF
j_gene: TRBJ1-4; abundance: once; d_gene: NA; v_gene: TRBV18; CDR3aa: CASSPLAWGRGGEKLFF
j_gene: TRBJ1-2; abundance: NA; d_gene: TRBD1; v_gene: TRBV5-5; CDR3aa: CASSVGTGSLGYTF
j_gene: TRBJ1-2; abundance: NA; d_gene: TRBD1; v_gene: TRBV5-1; CDR3aa: CASSLAVTGDGYTF
j_gene: TRBJ2-5; abundance: NA; d_gene: NA; v_gene: TRBV15; CDR3aa: CATSRDGGTETQYF
j_gene: TRBJ1-1; abundance: NA; d_gene: NA; v_gene: TRBV6-4; CDR3aa: CASSDRGRTEAFF
j_gene: TRBJ2-1; abundance: NA; d_gene: NA; v_gene: TRBV4-1; CDR3aa: CASSQDNRTRSSYNEQFF
j_gene: TRBJ1-4; abundance: NA; d_gene: NA; v_gene: TRBV5-1; CDR3aa: CASSGGRSANEKLFF
j_gene: TRBJ1-2; abundance: NA; d_gene: NA; v_gene: TRBV6-5; CDR3aa: CASSYSGQDGYTF
j_gene: TRBJ1-2; abundance: NA; d_gene: NA; v_gene: TRBV14; CDR3aa: CASSQATGFYGYTF
j_gene: TRBJ2-4; abundance: NA; d_gene: TRBD2; v_gene: TRBV7-8; CDR3aa: CASSLPSGGAGAKNIQYF
j_gene: TRBJ2-1; abundance: NA; d_gene: NA; v_gene: TRBV7-2; CDR3aa: CASSFSRARGEQFF
j_gene: TRBJ1-2; abundance: NA; d_gene: NA; v_gene: TRBV2; CDR3aa: CASSHREGTYGYTF
j_gene: TRBJ1-3; abundance: NA; d_gene: TRBD1; v_gene: TRBV6-1; CDR3aa: CASSGGQKRNTIYF
j_gene: TRBJ2-5; abundance: NA; d_gene: NA; v_gene: TRBV11-2; CDR3aa: CASSSAGGRETQYF
j_gene: TRBJ2-1; abundance: NA; d_gene: NA; v_gene: TRBV19; CDR3aa: CASSIDGPGAIHNEQFF
j_gene: TRBJ1-1; abundance: NA; d_gene: TRBD1; v_gene: TRBV6-5; CDR3aa: CASRTRGAGYTEAFF
j_gene: TRBJ2-5; abundance: NA; d_gene: NA; v_gene: TRBV5-1; CDR3aa: CASSLEAGLAVKTQYF
j_gene: TRBJ2-2; abundance: NA; d_gene: NA; v_gene: TRBV4-3; CDR3aa: CASSQLGSGELFF
j_gene: TRBJ1-6; abundance: NA; d_gene: TRBD1; v_gene: TRBV19; CDR3aa: CASSTRQGAKASPLHF
j_gene: TRBJ1-1; abundance: few; d_gene: NA; v_gene: TRBV10-3; CDR3aa: CAIGTTDTEAFF
j_gene: TRBJ1-2; abundance: NA; d_gene: TRBD1; v_gene: TRBV5-6; CDR3aa: CASSLEGGSYGYTF
j_gene: TRBJ1-1; abundance: NA; d_gene: TRBD1; v_gene: TRBV19; CDR3aa: CASSGTGRTLGFF